These T cell receptor beta chains were read from a single sample in a study of neoadjuvant anti-PD-1 for oral cavity cancer. Measured with immunoSEQ multiplex PCR; TCRdb has only the in-frame clones, and not every one. The sample records fewer than 15,000 clones, 65% to 85% being singletons. The specimen was PBMCs, collected after nivolumab (anti-PD-1) treatment. The origin of the receptors is a person aged 40 to 85 with oral cavity squamous cell carcinoma. CDR3s include the opening cysteine and the closing phenylalanine or tryptophan. The D gene is left open where the match is weak. Only part of the rows carry a size: once, few, many, or a class if the clone is expanded.

size	V	D	J	DNA	CDR3
few	TRBV7-9	NA	TRBJ2-2	TGTGCCAGCAGCCCAACGGGACACAACACCGGGGAGCTGTTTTTT	CASSPTGHNTGELFF
once	TRBV5-4	TRBD1	TRBJ2-7	TGTGCCAGCAGCTGGGGGACAGGTTACGAGCAGTACTTC	CASSWGTGYEQYF
NA	TRBV4-1	NA	TRBJ2-1	TGCGCCAGCAGCGCCCGAGAGCTGGTTGGATCCTACAATGAGCAGTTCTTC	CASSARELVGSYNEQFF
few	TRBV2	NA	TRBJ1-1	TGTGCCAGCAGTGAAATATCCGCCGGATCGAGGAACACTGAAGCTTTCTTT	CASSEISAGSRNTEAFF
NA	TRBV11-2	NA	TRBJ1-1	TGTGCCAGCAGCTTAGATCAAGTGAACACTGAAGCTTTCTTT	CASSLDQVNTEAFF
NA	TRBV10-3	NA	TRBJ2-7	TGTGCCATCAGTGAGGACCGAGTCGTGGACGAGCAGTACTTC	CAISEDRVVDEQYF
few	TRBV19	NA	TRBJ1-1	TGTGCCAGTAGTAACGCACTTAACACTGAAGCTTTCTTT	CASSNALNTEAFF
NA	TRBV7-9	NA	TRBJ2-3	TGTGCCAGCAGCTTAGGTTCACTCAGCACAGATACGCAGTATTTT	CASSLGSLSTDTQYF
NA	TRBV19	TRBD1	TRBJ2-7	TGTGCCAGTCAGCCCTGGGACAGGCCAAACGAGCAGTACTTC	CASQPWDRPNEQYF
NA	TRBV10-3	NA	TRBJ1-2	TGTGCCATCAGTGAGCGGGCGCATGGGGGTAACTATGGCTACACCTTC	CAISERAHGGNYGYTF
NA	TRBV6-5	NA	TRBJ1-1	TGTGCCAGCAGTCGTACACTTAACACTGAAGCTTTCTTT	CASSRTLNTEAFF
NA	TRBV28	NA	TRBJ1-5	TGTGCCAGCAGAGGACAGTTTAATCAGCCCCAGCATTTT	CASRGQFNQPQHF
NA	TRBV6-1	NA	TRBJ1-1	TGTGCCAGCAGTGAATGGGGGGCCTGGAACACTGAAGCTTTCTTT	CASSEWGAWNTEAFF
NA	TRBV29-1	NA	TRBJ2-3	TGCAGCGCCGACCTAGGCACAGATACGCAGTATTTT	CSADLGTDTQYF
NA	TRBV14	TRBD1	TRBJ1-5	TGTGCCAGCAGCGCACAGGGGGCGGTTCAGCCCCAGCATTTT	CASSAQGAVQPQHF
few	TRBV14	NA	TRBJ1-2	TGTGCCAGCAGCCACCGAGGGCAGGGCACTCTTAACTATGGCTACACCTTC	CASSHRGQGTLNYGYTF
once	TRBV7-6	NA	TRBJ1-1	TGTGCCAGCAGCTTAAGGCCAGAGAACACTGAAGCTTTCTTT	CASSLRPENTEAFF
NA	TRBV4-1	TRBD1	TRBJ2-7	TGCGCCAGCAGCCAAGACAGGGGGCCCTACGAGCAGTACTTC	CASSQDRGPYEQYF
NA	TRBV19	NA	TRBJ1-1	TGTGCCAGCGGACATTTGAACACTGAAGCTTTCTTT	CASGHLNTEAFF
NA	TRBV30	TRBD2	TRBJ2-1	TGTGCCTGGAGTGTAACGGGGGGTGGCGAGCAGTTCTTC	CAWSVTGGGEQFF
few	TRBV20-1	NA	TRBJ1-1	TGCAGTGGATCGTCGAACACTGAAGCTTTCTTT	CSGSSNTEAFF